This entry describes one T cell receptor beta chain. The antigen is undetermined. DNA at roughly 0.2 ug, about 30,000 T cell genomes, went into sorted-subset replicate PCRs. Sequencing was performed with immunoSEQ multiplex PCR; in TCRdb, only in-frame clones are kept and a portion is missing. Counted here are 2 million to 3 million clones, 93% occurring once; the ten biggest clones make up 0.36%. The data belong to a study of shared clonotypes between healthy human individuals. Study findings and constraints: Naive subsets, compared against memory subsets, generally had larger estimated richness values. It was the non-shared clonotypes that had lower generation probabilities than clonotypes shared by all four donors.

V lost 8 bases and J 6 bases, leaving 22 bases between the germline ends. From germline, CDR1 is MNHEY and CDR2 SMNVEV (reference sequence). CDR3 length: 15 amino acids. The rearrangement joins TRBV27 to TRBJ1-2; maybe TRBD1 (5 bases). Sequenced sample: naive CD4+ T cells from PBMCs. Subset indicated: CD45RA+ positively selected. The TCR originated in a man aged 18 to 29 in good health. Some clones in this sample may be carry-over from other donors' samples. CDR3 loop: CASASGGPNPHGYTF. Written as DNA, the CDR3 is TGTGCCAGCGCCTCGGGGGGACCGAATCCCCATGGCTACACCTTC.